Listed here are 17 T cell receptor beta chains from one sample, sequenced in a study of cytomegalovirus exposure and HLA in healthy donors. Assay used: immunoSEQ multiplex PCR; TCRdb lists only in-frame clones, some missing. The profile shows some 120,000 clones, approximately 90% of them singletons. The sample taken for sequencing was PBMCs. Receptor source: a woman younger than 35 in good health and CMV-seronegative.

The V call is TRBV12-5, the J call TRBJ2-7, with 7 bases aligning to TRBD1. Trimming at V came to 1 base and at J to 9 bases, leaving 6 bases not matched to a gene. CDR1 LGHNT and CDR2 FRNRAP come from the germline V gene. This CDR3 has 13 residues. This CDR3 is CASGLGGQFGQYF. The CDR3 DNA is TGTGCTAGTGGTTTGGGGGGACAGTTCGGGCAGTACTTC.

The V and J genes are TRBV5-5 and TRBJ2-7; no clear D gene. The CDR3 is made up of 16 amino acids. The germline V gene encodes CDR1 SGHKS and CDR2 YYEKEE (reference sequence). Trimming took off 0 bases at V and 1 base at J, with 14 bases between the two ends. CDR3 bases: TGTGCCAGCAGCTTGGCCTTGCGCGGATCTTCCTACGAGCAGTACTTC. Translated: CASSLALRGSSYEQYF.

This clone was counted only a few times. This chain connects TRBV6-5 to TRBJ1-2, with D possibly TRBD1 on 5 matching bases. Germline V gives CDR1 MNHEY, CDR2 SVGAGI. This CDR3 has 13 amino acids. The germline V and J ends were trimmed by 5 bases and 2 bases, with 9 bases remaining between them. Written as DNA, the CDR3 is TGTGCCAGCAGTAAGACAGAGAACTATGGCTACACCTTC. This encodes CASSKTENYGYTF.

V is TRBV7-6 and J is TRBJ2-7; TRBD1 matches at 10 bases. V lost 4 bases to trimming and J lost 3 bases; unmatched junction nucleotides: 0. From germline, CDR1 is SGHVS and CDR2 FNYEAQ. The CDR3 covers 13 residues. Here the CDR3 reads CASSWDRGYEQYF. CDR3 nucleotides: TGTGCCAGCAGCTGGGACAGGGGCTACGAGCAGTACTTC.

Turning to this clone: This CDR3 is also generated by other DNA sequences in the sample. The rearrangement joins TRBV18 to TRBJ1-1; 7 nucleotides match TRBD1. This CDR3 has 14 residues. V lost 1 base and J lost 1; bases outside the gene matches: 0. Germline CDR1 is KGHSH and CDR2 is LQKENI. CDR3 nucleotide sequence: TGTGCCAGCTCACCACAGGGGGCGAACACTGAAGCTTTCTTT. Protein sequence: CASSPQGANTEAFF.

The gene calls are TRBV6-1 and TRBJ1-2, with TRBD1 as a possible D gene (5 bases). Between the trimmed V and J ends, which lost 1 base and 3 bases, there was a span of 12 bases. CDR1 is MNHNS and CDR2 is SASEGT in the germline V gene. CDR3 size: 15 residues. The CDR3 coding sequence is TGTGCCAGCAGTGAAGAGATGGGGCAGTACTATGGCTACACCTTC. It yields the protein CASSEEMGQYYGYTF.

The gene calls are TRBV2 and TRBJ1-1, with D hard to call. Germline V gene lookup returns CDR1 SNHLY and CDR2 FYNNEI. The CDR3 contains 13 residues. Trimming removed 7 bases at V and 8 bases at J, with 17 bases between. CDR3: CASKLEEIIEAFF. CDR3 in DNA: TGTGCCAGCAAATTAGAAGAGATAATAGAAGCTTTCTTT.

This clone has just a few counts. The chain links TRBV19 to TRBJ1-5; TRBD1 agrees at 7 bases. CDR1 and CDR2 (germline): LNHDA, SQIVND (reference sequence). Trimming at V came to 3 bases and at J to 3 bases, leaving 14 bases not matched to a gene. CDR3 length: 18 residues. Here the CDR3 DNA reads TGTGCCAGTAGTATGAAAGTGTCCTGGGGACAGCACAATCAGCCCCAGCATTTT. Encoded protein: CASSMKVSWGQHNQPQHF.

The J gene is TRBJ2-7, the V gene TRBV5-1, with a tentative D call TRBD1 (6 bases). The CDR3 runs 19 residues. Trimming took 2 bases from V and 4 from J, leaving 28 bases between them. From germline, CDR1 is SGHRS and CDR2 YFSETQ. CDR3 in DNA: TGCGCCAGCAGCTTCCCCCAGCCGTGGTGGCAGGGGAGTGGATACGAGCAGTACTTC. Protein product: CASSFPQPWWQGSGYEQYF.

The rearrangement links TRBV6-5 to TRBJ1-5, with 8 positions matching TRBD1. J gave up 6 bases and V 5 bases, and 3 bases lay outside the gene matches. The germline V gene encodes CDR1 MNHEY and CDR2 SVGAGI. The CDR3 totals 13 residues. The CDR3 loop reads CASSQGAGQPQHF. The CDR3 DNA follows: TGTGCCAGCAGTCAGGGGGCCGGTCAGCCCCAGCATTTT.

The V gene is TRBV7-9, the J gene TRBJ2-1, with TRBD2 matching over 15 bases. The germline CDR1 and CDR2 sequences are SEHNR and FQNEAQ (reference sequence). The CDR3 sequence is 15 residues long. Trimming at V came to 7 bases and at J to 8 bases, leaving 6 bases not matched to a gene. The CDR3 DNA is TGTGCCAGCACCGGACTAGCGGGAGGGCCTCATGAGCAGTTCTTC. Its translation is CASTGLAGGPHEQFF.

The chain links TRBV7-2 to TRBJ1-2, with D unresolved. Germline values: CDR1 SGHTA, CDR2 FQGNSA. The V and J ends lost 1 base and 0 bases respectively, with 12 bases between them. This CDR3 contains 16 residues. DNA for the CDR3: TGTGCCAGCAGCTTAGAGCTCCGGGGAGCTAACTATGGCTACACCTTC. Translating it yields CASSLELRGANYGYTF.

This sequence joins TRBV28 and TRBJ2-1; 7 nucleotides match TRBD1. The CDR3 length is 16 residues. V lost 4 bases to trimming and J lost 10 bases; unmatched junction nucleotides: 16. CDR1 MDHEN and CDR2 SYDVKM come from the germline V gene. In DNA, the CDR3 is TGTGCCAGCAGTTCTCTCCGAGGACAGGTATGGCAAGAGCAGTTCTTC. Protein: CASSSLRGQVWQEQFF. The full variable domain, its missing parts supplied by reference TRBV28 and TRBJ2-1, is DVKVTQSSRYLVKRTGEKVFLECVQDMDHENMFWYRQDPGLGLRLIYFSYDVKMKEKGDIPEGYSVSREKKERFSLILESASTNQTSMYLCASSSLRGQVWQEQFFGPGTRLTVL.

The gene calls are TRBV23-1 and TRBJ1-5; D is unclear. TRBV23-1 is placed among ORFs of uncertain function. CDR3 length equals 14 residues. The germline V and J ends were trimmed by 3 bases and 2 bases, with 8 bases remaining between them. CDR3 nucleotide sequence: TGCGCCAGCAGTCATGGCCCTTGCAATCAGCCCCAGCATTTT. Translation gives CASSHGPCNQPQHF.

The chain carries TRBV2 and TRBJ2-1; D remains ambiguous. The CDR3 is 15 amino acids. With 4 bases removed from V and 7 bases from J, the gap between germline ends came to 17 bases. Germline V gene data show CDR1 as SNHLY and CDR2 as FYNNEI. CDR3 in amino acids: CASSVLRAVNNEQFF. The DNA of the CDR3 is TGTGCCAGCAGTGTATTGCGAGCCGTTAATAATGAGCAGTTCTTC.

CDR3 region: CSVRAGTANTEAFF. CDR3 bases: TGCAGCGTAAGAGCCGGGACAGCGAACACTGAAGCTTTCTTT. The chain recombines TRBV29-1 with TRBJ1-1; 7 bases map to TRBD1. In germline, CDR1 is SQVTM, CDR2 ANQGSEA. The CDR3 contains 14 residues. V shed 6 bases, J shed 1 base, and the junction held 8 bases outside the gene matches. Looking up the rest from reference TRBV29-1 and TRBJ1-1 gives the full variable domain: SAVISQKPSRDICQRGTSLTIQCQVDSQVTMMFWYRQQPGQSLTLIATANQGSEATYESGFVIDKFPISRPNLTFSTLTVSNMSPEDSSIYLCSVRAGTANTEAFFGQGTRLTVV.

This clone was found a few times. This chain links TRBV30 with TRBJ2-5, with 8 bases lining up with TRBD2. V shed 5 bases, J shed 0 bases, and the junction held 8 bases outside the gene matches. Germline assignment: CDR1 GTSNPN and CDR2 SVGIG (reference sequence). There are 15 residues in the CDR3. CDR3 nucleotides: TGTGCCTGGGGATTAGCGGGGCAGTACCAAGAGACCCAGTACTTC. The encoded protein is CAWGLAGQYQETQYF. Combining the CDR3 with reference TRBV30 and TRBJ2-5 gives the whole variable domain SQTIHQWPATLVQPVGSPLSLECTVEGTSNPNLYWYRQAAGRGLQLLFYSVGIGQISSEVPQNLSASRPQDRQFILSSKKLLLSDSGFYLCAWGLAGQYQETQYFGPGTRLLVL.